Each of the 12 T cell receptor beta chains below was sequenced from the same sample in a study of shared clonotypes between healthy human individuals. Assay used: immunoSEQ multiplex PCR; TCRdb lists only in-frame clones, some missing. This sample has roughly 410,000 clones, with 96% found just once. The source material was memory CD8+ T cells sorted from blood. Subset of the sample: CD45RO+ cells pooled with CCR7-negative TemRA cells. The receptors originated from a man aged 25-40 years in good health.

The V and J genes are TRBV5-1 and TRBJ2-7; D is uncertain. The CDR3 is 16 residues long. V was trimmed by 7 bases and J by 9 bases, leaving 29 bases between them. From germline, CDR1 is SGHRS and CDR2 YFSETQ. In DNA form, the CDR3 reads TGCGCCAGCTCCGTCTTAATGATGGGGTGGGCTATCGCGCAGTACTTC. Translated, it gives CASSVLMMGWAIAQYF.

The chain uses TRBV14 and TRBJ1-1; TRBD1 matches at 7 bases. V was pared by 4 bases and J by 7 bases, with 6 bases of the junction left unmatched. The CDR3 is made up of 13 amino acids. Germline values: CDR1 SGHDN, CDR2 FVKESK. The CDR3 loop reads CASSRSGGFEAFF. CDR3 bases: TGTGCCAGCAGCCGATCAGGGGGGTTTGAAGCTTTCTTT.

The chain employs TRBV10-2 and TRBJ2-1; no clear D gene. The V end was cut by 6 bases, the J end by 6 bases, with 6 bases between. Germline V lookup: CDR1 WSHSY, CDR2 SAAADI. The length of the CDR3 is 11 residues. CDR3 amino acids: CASSNSNEQFF. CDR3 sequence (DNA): TGCGCCAGCAGCAATAGCAATGAGCAGTTCTTC.

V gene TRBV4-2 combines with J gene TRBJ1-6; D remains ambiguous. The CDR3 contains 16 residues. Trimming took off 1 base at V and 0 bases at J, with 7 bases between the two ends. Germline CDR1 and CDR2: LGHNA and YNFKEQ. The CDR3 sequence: CASSQALGSYNSPLHF. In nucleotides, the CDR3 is TGTGCCAGCAGCCAAGCTTTGGGCTCCTATAATTCACCCCTCCACTTT.

The CDR3 reads CAISPGTGITIYF. CDR3 DNA sequence: TGTGCCATCAGCCCCGGGACAGGGATCACCATATATTTT. The rearrangement joins TRBV10-3 to TRBJ1-3; 9 nucleotides agree with TRBD1. V lost 6 bases, J lost 9 bases, and 6 bases stayed unmatched. Germline CDR1 ENHRY, CDR2 SYGVKD. The CDR3 runs 13 residues.

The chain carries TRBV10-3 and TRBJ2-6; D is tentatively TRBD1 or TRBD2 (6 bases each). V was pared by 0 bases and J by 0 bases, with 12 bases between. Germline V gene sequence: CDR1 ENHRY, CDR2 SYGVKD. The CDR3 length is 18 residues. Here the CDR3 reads CAISESSGANSGANVLTF. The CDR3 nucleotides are TGTGCCATCAGTGAGTCGTCGGGGGCCAACTCTGGGGCCAACGTCCTGACTTTC.

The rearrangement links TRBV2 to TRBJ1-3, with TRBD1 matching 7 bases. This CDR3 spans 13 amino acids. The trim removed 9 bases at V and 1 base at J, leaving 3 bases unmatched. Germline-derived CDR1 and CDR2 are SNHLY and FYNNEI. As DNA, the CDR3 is TGTGCCAGACCGACAGGGTCTGGAAACACCATATATTTT. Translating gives CARPTGSGNTIYF.

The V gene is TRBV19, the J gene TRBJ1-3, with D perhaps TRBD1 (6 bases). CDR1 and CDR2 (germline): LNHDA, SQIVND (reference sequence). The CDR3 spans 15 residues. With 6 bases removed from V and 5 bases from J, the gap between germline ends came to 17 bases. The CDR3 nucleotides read TGTGCCAGTAGCCCTTGGGGGGCGCTTAGAAACACCATATATTTT. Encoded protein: CASSPWGALRNTIYF.

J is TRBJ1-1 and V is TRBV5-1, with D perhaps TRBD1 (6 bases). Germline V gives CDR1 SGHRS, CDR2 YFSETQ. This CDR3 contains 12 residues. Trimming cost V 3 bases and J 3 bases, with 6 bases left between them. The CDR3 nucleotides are TGCGCCAGCAGCTACAGGGACACTGAAGCTTTCTTT. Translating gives CASSYRDTEAFF.

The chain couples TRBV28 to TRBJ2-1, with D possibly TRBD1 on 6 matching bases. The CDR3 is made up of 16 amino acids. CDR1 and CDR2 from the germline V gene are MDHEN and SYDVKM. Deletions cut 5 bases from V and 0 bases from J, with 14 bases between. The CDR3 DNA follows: TGTGCCAGCAGTAACTCAGGGGCTAGCTCCTACAATGAGCAGTTCTTC. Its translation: CASSNSGASSYNEQFF.

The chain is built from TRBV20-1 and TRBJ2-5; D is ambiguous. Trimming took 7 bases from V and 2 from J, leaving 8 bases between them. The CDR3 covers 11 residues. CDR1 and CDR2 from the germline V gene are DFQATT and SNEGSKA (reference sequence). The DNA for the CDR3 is TGCAGTGTTGTGTCTCAAGAGACCCAGTACTTC. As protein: CSVVSQETQYF.

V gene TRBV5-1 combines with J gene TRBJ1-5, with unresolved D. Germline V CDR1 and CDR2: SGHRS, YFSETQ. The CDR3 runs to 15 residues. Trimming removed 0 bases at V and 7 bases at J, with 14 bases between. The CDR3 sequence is CASSLVGGRGQPQHF. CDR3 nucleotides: TGCGCCAGCAGCTTGGTGGGAGGAAGAGGACAGCCCCAGCATTTT.